What follows are 22 T cell receptor beta chains derived from one specimen sequenced in a study of CD8 T cells in Susac syndrome. RNA totalling roughly 0.45 to 1 ug underwent reverse transcription with random hexamers. From the immunoSEQ multiplex PCR reads, TCRdb called clonotypes with MiXCR, one entry per CDR3 protein. The profile shows a few hundred thousand distinct CDR3 sequences, roughly 93% of them singletons. The sequenced sample was CD4+ T cells from PBMCs. These TCRs come from a human donor with multiple sclerosis.

This clonotype showed up just a few times. The chain carries TRBV24-1 and TRBJ2-6; D ambiguous. V was cut by 3 bases and J by 4 bases, with 9 bases left in between. CDR3 length: 15 amino acids. From germline, CDR1 is KGHDR and CDR2 SFDVKD. CDR3 nucleotides: TGTGCCACCAGTGATCGGGCTCCCGGGGCCAACGTCCTGACTTTC. Its protein is CATSDRAPGANVLTF.

The V gene is TRBV27, the J gene TRBJ1-2; D gene ambiguous. The CDR3 length is 13 residues. V lost 10 bases, J lost 8 bases, and 20 bases lay in between. From germline, CDR1 is MNHEY and CDR2 SMNVEV (reference sequence). CDR3 loop: CATSYSGGKGYTF. For the CDR3, the DNA is TGTGCCACCTCCTATTCGGGAGGGAAGGGCTACACCTTC.

Comments on this clonotype: Relative to the germline gene, one junction end is altered; a read error may explain this. The chain carries TRBV7-2 and TRBJ2-2, with 9 bases aligning to TRBD2. Germline lookup yields CDR1 SGHTA and CDR2 FQGNSA. CDR3 size: 14 residues. This CDR3 reads CASSVAGATGELFF. For the CDR3, the DNA is TGTGCCAGCAGCGTAGCGGGAGCCACCGGGGAGCTGTTTTTT.

The rearrangement links TRBV3-1 to TRBJ2-1; D remains unclear. Trimming took 1 base from V and 5 from J, leaving 9 bases between them. In germline, CDR1 is LGHDT, CDR2 YNNKEL (reference sequence). The CDR3 extends over 14 amino acids. This CDR3 is CASSQVRSNNEQFF. As DNA, the CDR3 is TGTGCCAGCAGCCAAGTGCGTTCGAACAATGAGCAGTTCTTC.

V gene TRBV6-1 combines with J gene TRBJ1-3; 7 bases fit TRBD1. The length of the CDR3 is 17 residues. The trim removed 4 bases at V and 3 bases at J, leaving 12 bases unmatched. The germline gives CDR1 MNHNS, CDR2 SASEGT. Written as DNA, the CDR3 is TGTGCCAGCAGTGTACACACAAGGGGGCTAAGTGGAAACACCATATATTTT. It is translated as CASSVHTRGLSGNTIYF.

This sequence joins TRBV15 and TRBJ1-2, with no clear D. The CDR3 runs 13 residues. V lost 0 bases to trimming and J lost 7 bases, with 9 bases between them. Germline V gene data show CDR1 as LNHNV and CDR2 as YYDKDF (reference sequence). CDR3 sequence: CATSRDRRGGYTF. In DNA form, the CDR3 reads TGTGCCACCAGCAGAGATCGTCGGGGTGGCTACACCTTC.

The V and J genes are TRBV28 and TRBJ1-5; no clear D. CDR1 is MDHEN and CDR2 is SYDVKM in the germline V gene. V gave up 2 bases and J gave up 1 base, with 9 bases separating them. The CDR3 covers 15 residues. The CDR3 DNA is TGTGCCAGCAGTTTAGTGGTAATAAGCAATCAGCCCCAGCATTTT. Translated: CASSLVVISNQPQHF.

V gene TRBV20-1 combines with J gene TRBJ1-5; no definite D call. Germline V lookup: CDR1 DFQATT, CDR2 SNEGSKA (reference sequence). The CDR3 has 12 residues. V lost 6 bases to trimming and J lost 7 bases, with 13 bases between them. CDR3: CSAFKAGQPQHF. Here the CDR3 DNA reads TGCAGTGCCTTCAAGGCCGGGCAGCCCCAGCATTTT.

This chain joins TRBV6-1 and TRBJ1-5, with D possibly TRBD1 on 5 matching bases. CDR1 MNHNS and CDR2 SASEGT come from the germline V gene. V dropped 8 bases and J dropped 6 bases, with 17 bases sitting between them. The CDR3 covers 14 residues. For the CDR3, the DNA is TGTGCCAGCGACCGGGACGGACCCCCTCAGCCCCAGCATTTT. Translation gives CASDRDGPPQPQHF.

The genes are TRBV10-3 and TRBJ2-3; possible D gene TRBD1, 6 bases. V was clipped by 2 bases and J by 3 bases, with 12 bases between them. Looked up from germline, CDR1 is ENHRY and CDR2 is SYGVKD. The CDR3 is made up of 15 amino acids. The CDR3, as DNA: TGTGCCATCAGTGAGGGGACAAGCCATACAGATACGCAGTATTTT. Translating it yields CAISEGTSHTDTQYF.

Comment on this clonotype: Relative to the germline gene, one junction end is altered; a read error may explain this. This chain connects TRBV20-1 to TRBJ2-3; a possible D gene is TRBD2 (6 bases). The CDR3 sequence is 13 residues long. Germline values: CDR1 DFQATT, CDR2 SNEGSKA (reference sequence). CDR3: CSAWDSITDTQFF. The CDR3 DNA reads as TGCAGTGCTTGGGACTCCATCACAGATACGCAGTTTTTT.

The rearrangement uses TRBV23-1 and TRBJ2-3, with TRBD1 identical over 9 bases. TRBV23-1 counts as an open reading frame of uncertain function. V shed 7 bases, J shed 2 bases, and the junction held 16 bases outside the gene matches. CDR3 length: 18 residues. CDR3 residues: CASTSTGGRGLSTDTQYF. In DNA form, the CDR3 reads TGCGCCAGCACCTCGACAGGGGGGAGAGGTTTGTCCACAGATACGCAGTATTTT.

The rearrangement uses TRBV19 and TRBJ2-4; D remains unclear. V was trimmed by 4 bases and J by 10 bases, leaving 8 bases between them. The CDR3 is 11 residues long. Germline V gives CDR1 LNHDA, CDR2 SQIVND (reference sequence). The CDR3 loop is CASSNQFIQYF. Written as DNA, the CDR3 is TGTGCCAGTAGTAACCAGTTTATTCAGTACTTC. The entire variable domain, with the rest obtained from reference TRBV19 and TRBJ2-4, is as follows: DGGITQSPKYLFRKEGQNVTLSCEQNLNHDAMYWYRQDPGQGLRLIYYSQIVNDFQKGDIAEGYSVSREKKESFPLTVTSAQKNPTAFYLCASSNQFIQYFGAGTRLSVL.

The chain recombines TRBV7-3 with TRBJ2-2; D gene ambiguous. Germline V gene data show CDR1 as SGHTA and CDR2 as FQGTGA. V was pared by 0 bases and J by 6 bases, with 5 bases between. CDR3 length: 13 amino acids. The CDR3 is CASSLTVSGELFF. The CDR3 DNA follows: TGTGCCAGCAGCTTAACAGTTTCCGGGGAGCTGTTTTTT.

The gene calls are TRBV5-4 and TRBJ2-3; a weak D match, TRBD1 (6 bases). The CDR3 consists of 15 residues. CDR1 and CDR2 from the germline V gene are SGHNT and YYREEE (reference sequence). Deletions cut 4 bases from V and 7 bases from J, with 19 bases between. The CDR3 region has the DNA TGTGCCAGCAGCGTGGACAGTCTCGTCAGGAATACGCAGTATTTT. This sequence encodes CASSVDSLVRNTQYF. The entire variable domain, with the rest obtained from reference TRBV5-4 and TRBJ2-3, is as follows: ETGVTQSPTHLIKTRGQQVTLRCSSQSGHNTVSWYQQALGQGPQFIFQYYREEENGRGNFPPRFSGLQFPNYSSELNVNALELDDSALYLCASSVDSLVRNTQYFGPGTRLTVL.

A single count supports this clonotype. V is TRBV5-4 and J is TRBJ2-5; D call uncertain. CDR1 and CDR2 (germline): SGHNT, YYREEE (reference sequence). This CDR3 has 14 amino acids. V was clipped by 1 base and J by 1 base, with 8 bases between them. CDR3 sequence: CASSLFVTQETQYF. The CDR3 DNA is TGTGCCAGCAGCTTGTTCGTCACCCAAGAGACCCAGTACTTC. Full variable domain (remainder filled in from reference TRBV5-4 and TRBJ2-5): ETGVTQSPTHLIKTRGQQVTLRCSSQSGHNTVSWYQQALGQGPQFIFQYYREEENGRGNFPPRFSGLQFPNYSSELNVNALELDDSALYLCASSLFVTQETQYFGPGTRLLVL.

This clonotype has a single count. The rearrangement links TRBV3-1 to TRBJ1-1; maybe TRBD1 (6 bases). Germline V lookup: CDR1 LGHDT, CDR2 YNNKEL (reference sequence). V was trimmed by 2 bases and J by 10 bases, leaving 17 bases between them. The CDR3 runs 14 residues. The CDR3 loop reads CASSQNRDRQRAFF. CDR3 nucleotide sequence: TGTGCCAGCAGCCAAAACAGGGACCGCCAGCGAGCTTTCTTT.

The rearrangement links TRBV6-1 to TRBJ2-1, with D perhaps TRBD2 (6 bases). The V gene lost 8 bases and the J gene lost 0 bases, with 14 bases spanning the gap. The germline CDR1 and CDR2 sequences are MNHNS and SASEGT. This CDR3 spans 15 amino acids. CDR3 DNA sequence: TGTGCCAGCGACCCCCGGGACTCCTCCTACAATGAGCAGTTCTTC. Its protein product is CASDPRDSSYNEQFF.

The CDR3 nucleotides read TGTGCCAGTGGTGGAGCCGGGGATACGCAGTATTTT. Translated, it gives CASGGAGDTQYF. V gene TRBV19 combines with J gene TRBJ2-3, with D unclear. With 8 bases removed from V and 6 bases from J, the gap between germline ends came to 12 bases. The CDR3 loop spans 12 amino acids. Germline values: CDR1 LNHDA, CDR2 SQIVND (reference sequence).

As DNA, the CDR3 is TGTGCCAGCAGCCGAGATCTAGCGACCGGGGAGCTGTTTTTT. Protein sequence: CASSRDLATGELFF. The V gene is TRBV3-1, the J gene TRBJ2-2; tentative D call: TRBD2 (6 bases). This CDR3 comprises 14 residues. Trimming took off 4 bases at V and 5 bases at J, with 11 bases between the two ends. Germline V gene data show CDR1 as LGHDT and CDR2 as YNNKEL (reference sequence). Looking up the rest from reference TRBV3-1 and TRBJ2-2 gives the full variable domain: DTAVSQTPKYLVTQMGNDKSIKCEQNLGHDTMYWYKQDSKKFLKIMFSYNNKELIINETVPNRFSPKSPDKAHLNLHINSLELGDSAVYFCASSRDLATGELFFGEGSRLTVL.

The table lists this clonotype with a count of one. The CDR3 loop reads CASSYRDRFNYGYTF. DNA for the CDR3: TGTGCCAGCAGTTACCGGGACAGGTTTAACTATGGCTACACCTTC. The chain uses TRBV12-3 or TRBV12-4 and TRBJ1-2, with 8 bases identical to TRBD1. Trimming at V came to 4 bases and at J to 1 base, leaving 5 bases not matched to a gene. This CDR3 is 15 amino acids long.

The CDR3: CASSPLGGGALNQPQHF. The CDR3, as DNA: TGTGCCAGCTCACCCCTCGGGGGAGGGGCCCTCAATCAGCCCCAGCATTTT. The rearrangement links TRBV18 to TRBJ1-5; TRBD1 is a possible D gene (5 bases). The CDR3 totals 17 residues. Trimming pared 3 bases from V and 3 bases from J, leaving 18 bases between. Germline CDR1 is KGHSH and CDR2 is LQKENI.